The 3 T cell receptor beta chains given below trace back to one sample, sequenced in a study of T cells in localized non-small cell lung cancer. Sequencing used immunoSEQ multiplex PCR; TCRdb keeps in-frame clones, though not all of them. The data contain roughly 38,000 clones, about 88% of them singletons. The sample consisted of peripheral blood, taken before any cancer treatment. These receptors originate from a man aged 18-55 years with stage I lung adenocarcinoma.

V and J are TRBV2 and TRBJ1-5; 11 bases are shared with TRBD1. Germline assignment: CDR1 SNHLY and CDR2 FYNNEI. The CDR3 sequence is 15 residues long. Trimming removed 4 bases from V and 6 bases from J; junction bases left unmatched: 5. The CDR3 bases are TGTGCCAGCAGTGCTATGGGACAGGGGGTTCAGCCCCAGCATTTT. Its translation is CASSAMGQGVQPQHF.

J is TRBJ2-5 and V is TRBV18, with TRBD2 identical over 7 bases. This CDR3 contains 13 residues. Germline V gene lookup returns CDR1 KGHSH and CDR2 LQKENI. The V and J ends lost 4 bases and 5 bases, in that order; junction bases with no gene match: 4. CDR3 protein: CASSLNGRETQYF. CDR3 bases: TGTGCCAGCTCACTAAACGGGAGGGAGACCCAGTACTTC.

DNA for the CDR3: TGTGCCAGCAGCCCCATAGCGGGGGCGACCTACGAGCAGTACTTC. It translates to CASSPIAGATYEQYF. V usage is TRBV5-5 and J usage is TRBJ2-7, with TRBD2 matching 9 bases. The trim removed 4 bases at V and 2 bases at J, leaving 7 bases unmatched. Germline loops: CDR1 SGHKS, CDR2 YYEKEE (reference sequence). This CDR3 is 15 amino acids long. The full variable domain, completed using reference TRBV5-5 and TRBJ2-7, is DAGVTQSPTHLIKTRGQQVTLRCSPISGHKSVSWYQQVLGQGPQFIFQYYEKEERGRGNFPDRFSARQFPNYSSELNVNALLLGDSALYLCASSPIAGATYEQYFGPGTRLTVT.